This is a list of T cell receptor beta chains from one sample in a study of blood T cell repertoires in COVID-19. Only in-frame clones appear in the TCRdb table, and some are missing; sequencing was by immunoSEQ multiplex PCR. In the table there are some 250,000 clones, around 90% of which are singletons. The sample consisted of peripheral blood. All receptors come from a man in his 60s who had recovered from COVID-19. CDR3s include the opening cysteine and the closing phenylalanine or tryptophan. Some rows have no size entry. The others give once, few or many, or a class for an expanded clone.

. | TRBV9 | CASSPIRVGSPLHF
. | TRBV5-1 | CASTAFTGVETQYF
. | TRBV2 | CASSGGGRWGGQETQYF
. | TRBV10-3 | CAISLTGSETQYF
. | TRBV7-9 | CASRNYGNTGEPQEQYF
. | TRBV5-1 | CASRGTSGATSSYNEQFF
. | TRBV19 | CASNRVPGELFF
. | TRBV25-1 | CASSDLGGGEKLFF
. | TRBV9 | CASSVDVKPQHF
. | TRBV15 | CATSREAVSSYEQYF
. | TRBV6-5 | CASRSPGGRNIQYF
. | TRBV4-2 | CASSRAKGGLATDEQFF
. | TRBV2 | CASSERTGTGIIETQYF
. | TRBV18 | CASSPGARRTDTQYF
. | TRBV5-4 | CASSLDRGLYGYTF
. | TRBV18 | CASSRGQGGQPQHF
. | TRBV24-1 | CATSDRGENYGYTF
. | TRBV19 | CASSRGQALGYTF
. | TRBV4-1 | CASSQPRADSGNTIYF
. | TRBV29-1 | CSVPATESEAFF
. | TRBV3-1/TRBV3-2 | CASSQDLGQGAGYTF
. | TRBV27 | CASSQLDRPYNEQFF
. | TRBV3-1/TRBV3-2 | CASSATSWAGGLGTDTQYF
. | TRBV19 | CASSNDRVGSEKLFF
. | TRBV5-1 | CASSSVGTTDTQYF
. | TRBV9 | CASTQPGGYTF
. | TRBV5-5 | CASSLLLAGGVDEQFF
once | TRBV3-1/TRBV3-2 | CASSQVLPGTGDRGYTF
. | TRBV6-5 | CASSLTDRTDGYTF
. | TRBV4-1 | CASSQGKLGQRSYGYTF
. | TRBV7-6 | CASRPDRGVNTEAFF
few | TRBV19 | CASSATGLSGNTIYF